This TCR beta chain was recovered during a study of CXCR3-negative and CXCR3-positive naive CD8 T cells. As for the study in general: About 140 million TRB reads were obtained in total, which works out to about 1.5 +/- 0.3 million per library.

The authors made the TRB cDNA libraries by 5' RACE using UMI labels. With the 5' RACE reads reprocessed, TCRdb shows one record per CDR3 protein and no DNA. The repertoire table contains about 23,000 distinct CDR3 sequences. Triplicate approximately 300,000-cell sorts were made of each CD8+ T cell subset. General study findings and limits: Naive cells, whether CXCR3-negative or CXCR3-positive, had similar TRBV-TRBJ usage, while memory cells differed. Both naive subsets had comparably high diversity; memory CD8+ cells much lower.

Of note for this clonotype: Its antigen is as yet unknown.

Sequencing input: memory CD8+ T cells from blood. The TCR was taken from a human donor in good health. Some clones in this sample may be carry-over from other donors' samples.

CDR3 protein: CASSVSGGGLTDTQYF. The chain carries TRBV9 and TRBJ2-3; the TRBD2 assignment by TCRdb is unverifiable without DNA. This CDR3 contains 16 residues. Germline values: CDR1 SGDLS, CDR2 YYNGEE.